One T cell receptor (beta chain) is described in this entry. Its cognate antigen has yet to be identified. The cohort consisted of more than 650 healthy bone marrow donors. Cohort members were all nominally healthy when sampled, although unrecorded immune exposures were likely present. The donor tested CMV seronegative and was one of the 352 seronegative cohort members. A peripheral blood sample was collected from each donor, and TCR beta sequencing was performed on peripheral blood mononuclear cells. Genomic DNA extraction from the blood cell samples was performed with the Qiagen DNeasy Blood Extraction Kit. The library came from the immunoSEQ multiplex PCR assay. The multiplex PCR relied on a mix of 60 forward primers for TCR Vbeta segments and 13 reverse primers for TCR Jbeta segments. A multiplex PCR assay on genomic DNA amplified the CDR3 region of rearranged TCR beta genes. Amplified TCR beta libraries were sequenced as 87-base-pair reads on the Illumina HiSeq System. The published analysis was carried out like this. A later analysis counted approximately 76 million unique TCR beta chains across the 550 to 800 repertoires, and roughly 9.9 million of these chains were shared by at least two donors. A nearest-neighbor algorithm error-corrected the raw reads and collapsed the reads into unique sequences, merging closely related sequences to remove PCR and sequencing errors. V, D and J gene segments were assigned by aligning CDR3 sequences to IMGT reference sequences. For a sequence to be retained, at least a six-nucleotide match to both a V gene segment and a J gene segment was required. A rearrangement counted as productive if the CDR3 had no stop codons and remained in frame with V and J, and every other rearrangement counted as non-productive. CDR3 was defined by IMGT convention, running from the second conserved V-encoded cysteine to the conserved J-encoded phenylalanine. The earlier analysis of roughly 590 of the donors excluded any sequence lacking an unambiguous match to a single V gene segment. An earlier analysis of over 450 of the donors classified V segments as functional when productive rearrangements were above 56.7% and as segregating when the standard deviation between donors was above 5%. A statistical classification framework was developed to diagnose cytomegalovirus status using the catalog of TCR beta chain sequences. V and J gene assignment, in a later analysis, came from comparing TCR nucleotide sequences with IMGT/GENE-DB human TR gene sequences. Using the TCRdist pipeline, a later analysis assigned CDR3 sequences along with most-parsimonious VDJ recombination scenarios. In a later analysis, each TCR beta chain was defined by its CDR3 amino acid sequence together with its V-gene family, and reads without a unique V-gene family were excluded. To address suspected cross-contamination and a sequencing artifact, a later analysis removed approximately 600 highly shared, low-generation-probability nucleotide sequences. In a later analysis, a clonal expansion index for each public chain was calculated from normalized within-repertoire ranks of inferred template counts. Generation probabilities in a later analysis came from a VDJ recombination model fitted to out-of-frame rearrangements, and those results were checked against IGoR. In a later analysis, TCR-TCR, TCR-HLA and TCR-CMV co-occurrence was scored with hypergeometric tests, and a repertoire-size bias correction was applied to TCR pairs. A later analysis estimated false discovery rates by permuting HLA or CMV assignments 20 times. A later analysis grouped co-occurring TCRs with DBSCAN, adding TCRdist sequence similarity when clustering within HLA-allele-positive subsets. Repertoires with fewer than 30,000 or more than 120,000 public chains were left out of co-occurrence clustering, as were four to six repertoires with anomalous nucleotide sharing. In its TCRdb copy, this immuneACCESS table keeps in-frame sequences only and misses some clones. Where compared with another copy, unresolved V genes explain less than half of these, and the others have no known cause. The V and J calls and clone size are taken from that table; D and trimming were inferred from the DNA. The sample's clone listing holds about 130,000 clones. Of the sample, approximately 1.7% is held by the ten largest clones.

These data belong to a study of cytomegalovirus exposure and HLA in healthy donors (dated by TCRdb to the late 2010s). For the wider study: According to an earlier analysis of 550 to 700 of the donors, roughly 180 million T cells yielded 90 million to 140 million unique TCR beta sequences and 276 Gb of sequence data. The aim of the study was to test whether cataloging public T cell receptors could identify signatures of past pathogen exposure. Rather than using new phenotypic data, the later analysis identified candidate immune exposures from TCR beta sequences and from how often those sequences occurred across donors. The number of typed donors differed by locus: about 629-630 for A, B, C, DRB1 and DQB1; 500 to 550 for DQA1; 606 for DPA1; and some 470 for DPB1. An early release covering 500 to 750 HLA-typed donors comprised about 300 gigabases of sequencing data and approximately 85 million unique TCR sequences. Across approximately 400 genotyped donors of the cohort, an average of about 240,000 unique TCR beta nucleotide sequences per donor were sequenced, and roughly a sixth of those sequences were non-productive. The study combined high-throughput TCR immunosequencing, statistical association of individual TCRs with disease status, and machine learning to predict cytomegalovirus infection status. All discovery cohort repertoires had been generated on a single sequencing platform. A later analysis re-analyzed previously published TCR beta repertoires from 500 to 700 donors and added high-resolution HLA genotyping to study TCR occurrence patterns. Donor age, sex, ethnicity and CMV serostatus were compiled alongside the repertoire data. The genetic ancestry cluster associated with self-reported Caucasian donors included around 76% of the 350 to 500 genotyped donors. The study used immunosequencing to profile the T cell repertoires of approximately 650 subjects and linked those repertoires to cytomegalovirus serostatus. Genome-wide SNP genotypes for about 60% of the 666 donors were used in a later genetic analysis, which treated that subset as a discovery cohort. HLA typing covered class I and class II loci at four-digit resolution. Because of strong linkage in the cohort, roughly five DR-DQ haplotypes were treated as single units for association and clustering. In an earlier analysis of 500 to 650 of the donors, high-throughput TCR beta sequencing was used to judge whether each TCR beta V gene segment behaved as functional or pseudogenic. A separate validation cohort of about 110 different subjects was used in addition to the 666-subject first cohort.

Study-wide conclusions, independent of this receptor: A later analysis reported that several top co-occurrence clusters appeared linked to parvovirus B19, influenza, CMV and Epstein-Barr virus. A further reported finding was that TCR beta sequences accurately predicted the HLA-A and HLA-B alleles for most subjects in the first cohort. While some public TCRs were present in many individuals, most TCR sequences turned up only very rarely across donors. In a later genetic analysis, fewer N-insertions in productive TCRs were reported among donors in an Asian-associated ancestry cluster than the roughly 700-donor mean. The authors suggested that the approach could potentially be extended to other disease states and immunological phenotypes. The cohort was sequenced for TCR beta chains only, and without alpha or paired-chain data the features that could be detected were limited. A group of highly shared sequence variants was considered likely to be a technical artifact of the sequencing pipeline. A few of the identified cytomegalovirus-associated TCR beta chains were confirmed in vitro to be specific for cytomegalovirus antigens. In an earlier analysis of some 540 of the donors, most TCR beta V segments appeared in productive rearrangements about 90% or about 30% of the time, broadly matching IMGT annotations. Specific HLA alleles were associated with 18,000 or so TCR beta sequences at a false discovery rate of 0.05 in a later analysis. V-gene and J-gene trimming of TCR beta chains was associated with a missense DCLRE1C variant in a later genetic analysis, and the association was replicated in an independent cohort. In a later analysis, most CMV-associated TCR beta chains were found to appear HLA-restricted, with HLA associations seemingly driven largely by CMV exposure. A total of about 180 TCR beta chains were listed by the study as associated with cytomegalovirus. CMV serostatus was the only immune exposure information available for the cohort. HLA typing was unavailable for some donors at each locus, so association tests used only the typed subset. Fewer than 20 rarely observed V segments, including chromosome 9 orphons, were excluded from the earlier analysis of a few hundred of the donors because counts were too low. In a later analysis, HLA-associated TCR beta chains showed more clonal expansion and lower generation probabilities than non-associated chains that were equally common. Sequencing depth was assumed to be roughly uniform across donors in the presence/absence analyses, though that assumption may not hold. The classifier was reported to diagnose cytomegalovirus status with high specificity and sensitivity in both the original cohort and the validation cohort. Some IMGT-functional V segments, including TRBV6-2 and TRBV6-3, could not be distinguished by the 87-base-pair reads and were therefore excluded. When HLA alleles, especially DR and DQ, strongly co-occurred, attributing TCR associations to individual alleles was difficult. Correlated functional status among segregating V segments might reflect linkage disequilibrium, but an unknown experimental factor could not be ruled out. A later analysis found that TCR association rates varied across HLA loci, with DRB1 alleles showing the most associated TCRs and HLA-C alleles the fewest.

CDR1 and CDR2 (SGHDN, FVKESK) derive from the germline V gene. Between the V and J ends, shortened by 4 bases and 3 bases respectively, the junction contains 15 bases. The CDR3 sequence holds 15 residues, the cysteine and phenylalanine included. Of all the DNA, just the CDR3 is kept, 45 bases in frame from base 1. This TCR was sampled from a man between 18 and 29 years old in good health and CMV-seronegative. Here the chain combines TRBV14 and TRBJ1-2; TRBD1 might be the D gene, on 5 matching bases. Source material: PBMCs. The bases read TGTGCCAGCAGCCCTATATTGGACAAAGACTATGGCTACACCTTC. Its translation reads: CASSPILDKDYGYTF.